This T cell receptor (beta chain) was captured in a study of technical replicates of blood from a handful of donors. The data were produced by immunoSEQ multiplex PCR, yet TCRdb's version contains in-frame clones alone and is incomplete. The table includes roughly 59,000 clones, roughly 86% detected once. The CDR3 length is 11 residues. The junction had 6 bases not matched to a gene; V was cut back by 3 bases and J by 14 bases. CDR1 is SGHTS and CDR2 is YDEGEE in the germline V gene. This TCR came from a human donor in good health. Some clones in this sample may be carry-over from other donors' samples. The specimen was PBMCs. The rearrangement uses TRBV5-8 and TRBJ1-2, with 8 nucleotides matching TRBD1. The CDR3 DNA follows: TGTGCCAGCAGCTCGGGGACAGGTGAAACCTTC. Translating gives CASSSGTGETF.